The 7 T cell receptor beta chains reported below all come from one sample, sequenced in a study of T cells in Graves' hyperthyroidism and ophthalmopathy. TCR beta CDR3 regions were amplified from RNA transcripts. The study used the HTBI primer set for a first-round RT-PCR of the TCR CDR3. TCRdb re-derived calls from the multiplex PCR reads in MiXCR, one entry per CDR3 protein. The sample includes nearly 600,000 distinct CDR3 sequences, more than 13% of them seen just once. Material: blood. These receptors were obtained from a woman aged 18-29 years with Graves' ophthalmopathy.

Many counts were recorded for this clonotype. This rearrangement joins TRBV12-3 or TRBV12-4 to TRBJ1-2, with D possibly TRBD1 on 5 matching bases. V dropped 7 bases and J dropped 5 bases, with 20 bases sitting between them. The CDR3 contains 15 residues. CDR3 sequence reads: CASTTGGVLWYGYTF. In DNA, the CDR3 is TGTGCCAGCACCACCGGGGGGGTTTTATGGTATGGCTACACCTTC.

This clonotype was picked up many times. The rearrangement links TRBV7-2 to TRBJ2-7, with D possibly called TRBD1 or TRBD2 (5 bases each). V gave up 5 bases and J gave up 2 bases, with 19 bases separating them. The germline V gene has CDR1 SGHTA and CDR2 FQGNSA. The CDR3 is 16 residues long. This chain's CDR3 is CASSPGGASPTYEQYF. The CDR3 region has the DNA TGTGCCAGCAGCCCGGGTGGGGCTAGCCCTACCTACGAGCAGTACTTC.

As regards this clonotype: One base away lies a much larger clone, so this may be a sequencing read error. The V gene is TRBV28, the J gene TRBJ2-7; 8 nucleotides agree with TRBD2. CDR1 is MDHEN, CDR2 SYDVKM, per germline. The CDR3 loop spans 18 amino acids. The trim removed 8 bases at V and 6 bases at J, leaving 24 bases unmatched. Written as DNA, the CDR3 is TGTGCCAGCCGCCCCGAGGACGACGGGGGGGGATTTGGTGGCGAGCAGTACTTC. Protein sequence: CASRPEDDGGGFGGEQYF.

This sequence joins TRBV2 and TRBJ2-2, with 11 bases matching TRBD1. Trimming took 5 bases from V and 6 from J; bases not matched to a gene: 8. Looked up from germline, CDR1 is SNHLY and CDR2 is FYNNEI. CDR3 length: 16 residues. In DNA form, the CDR3 reads TGTGCCAGCAGTCCCCACGGGGACAGGGGGGCCGGGGAGCTGTTTTTT. Translating gives CASSPHGDRGAGELFF.

Here the CDR3 DNA reads TGCGCCAGCAGTGAAGGCTTACAGGGGGAGGGCACCGGGGAGCTGTTTTTT. It is translated as CASSEGLQGEGTGELFF. This chain links TRBV10-2 with TRBJ2-2; tentatively, D is TRBD1 (8 bases). The CDR3 runs to 17 residues. CDR1 WSHSY and CDR2 SAAADI come from the germline V gene. The V end was cut by 3 bases, the J end by 4 bases, with 18 bases between.

At least ten counts were recorded for this clonotype. The chain carries TRBV18 and TRBJ2-3, with unresolved D. Germline V gene lookup returns CDR1 KGHSH and CDR2 LQKENI. The CDR3 extends over 13 amino acids. Trimming stripped 3 bases from V and 2 bases from J, with 6 bases between. The CDR3 loop reads CASSPGPTDTQYF. In DNA form, the CDR3 reads TGTGCCAGCTCACCGGGCCCCACAGATACGCAGTATTTT.

The sample holds many counts of this clonotype. The J gene is TRBJ2-1, the V gene TRBV12-3 or TRBV12-4, with 8 bases identical to TRBD2. The CDR3 is 17 amino acids. V gave up 5 bases and J gave up 6 bases; unmatched junction bases: 15. As DNA, the CDR3 is TGTGCCAGCAGTCCCGACCCCACTAAAGCGGGGGTCAATGAGCAGTTCTTC. It translates to CASSPDPTKAGVNEQFF.